This record covers a single TCR beta chain. Its cognate antigen is unknown. CDR1 MDHEN and CDR2 SYDVKM come from the germline V gene. CDR3 size: 15 residues. The data were obtained in a study of shared clonotypes between healthy human individuals. Study summary: Those who served as donors were a couple of women and a few men between the ages of 18 and 49.

The authors loaded 200 ng DNA, roughly 27,000 T cell genomes, into sorted-subset replicate PCRs. Clones were sequenced by immunoSEQ multiplex PCR, and TCRdb holds only the in-frame ones, with some missing. The sample holds about 2.4 million clones, under 95% seen once. Study findings and constraints: Generally, naive subsets came out with larger estimated richness than memory subsets.

The study drew all its donors from Caucasian adults living in Nashville, Tennessee. The rearrangement links TRBV28 to TRBJ2-5; a possible D gene is TRBD1 (6 bases). The tail of the sequence fits TRBJ2-7 better, so the J call may be wrong. The receptor was derived from a man aged 18 to 29 in good health. Some clones in this sample may be carry-over from other donors' samples. The sequencing input was naive CD4+ T cells from PBMCs. Subset in this sample: CD45RA+ positively selected. CDR3 DNA sequence: TGTGCCAGCAGTTTACCCGGGGACACCTTCTACGAGCAGTACTTC. Translating gives CASSLPGDTFYEQYF.